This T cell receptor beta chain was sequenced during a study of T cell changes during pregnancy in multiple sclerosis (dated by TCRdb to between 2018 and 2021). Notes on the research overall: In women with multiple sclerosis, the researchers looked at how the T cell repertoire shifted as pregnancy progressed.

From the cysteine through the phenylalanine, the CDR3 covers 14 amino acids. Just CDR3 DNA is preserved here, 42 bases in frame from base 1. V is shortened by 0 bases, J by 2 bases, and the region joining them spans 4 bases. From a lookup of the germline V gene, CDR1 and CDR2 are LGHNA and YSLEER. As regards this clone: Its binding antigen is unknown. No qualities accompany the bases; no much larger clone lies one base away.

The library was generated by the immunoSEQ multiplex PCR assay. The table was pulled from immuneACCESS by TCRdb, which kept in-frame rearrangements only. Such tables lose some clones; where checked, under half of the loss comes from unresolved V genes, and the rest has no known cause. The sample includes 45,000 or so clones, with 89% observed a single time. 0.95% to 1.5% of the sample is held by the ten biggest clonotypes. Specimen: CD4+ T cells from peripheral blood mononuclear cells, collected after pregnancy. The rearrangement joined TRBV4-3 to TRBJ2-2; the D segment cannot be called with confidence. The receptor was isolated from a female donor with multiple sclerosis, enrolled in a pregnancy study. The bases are TGCGCCAGCAGCCAAGAATCTAACACCGGGGAGCTGTTTTTT. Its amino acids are CASSQESNTGELFF.